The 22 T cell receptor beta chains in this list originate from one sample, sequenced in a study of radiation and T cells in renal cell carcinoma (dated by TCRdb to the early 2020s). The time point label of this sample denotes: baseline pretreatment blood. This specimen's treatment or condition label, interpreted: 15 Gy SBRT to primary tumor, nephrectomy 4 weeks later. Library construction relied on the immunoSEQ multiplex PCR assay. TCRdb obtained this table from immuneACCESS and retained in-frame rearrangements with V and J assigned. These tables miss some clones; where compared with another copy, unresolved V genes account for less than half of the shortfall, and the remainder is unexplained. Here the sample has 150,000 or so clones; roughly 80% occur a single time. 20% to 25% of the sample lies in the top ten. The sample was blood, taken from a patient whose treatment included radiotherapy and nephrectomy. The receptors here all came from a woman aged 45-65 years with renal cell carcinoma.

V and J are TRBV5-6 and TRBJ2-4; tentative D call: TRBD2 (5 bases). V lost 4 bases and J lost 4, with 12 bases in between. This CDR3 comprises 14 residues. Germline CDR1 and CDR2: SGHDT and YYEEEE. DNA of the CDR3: TGTGCCAGCAGCCGCCTCGGGATAAAAAACATTCAGTACTTC. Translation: CASSRLGIKNIQYF.

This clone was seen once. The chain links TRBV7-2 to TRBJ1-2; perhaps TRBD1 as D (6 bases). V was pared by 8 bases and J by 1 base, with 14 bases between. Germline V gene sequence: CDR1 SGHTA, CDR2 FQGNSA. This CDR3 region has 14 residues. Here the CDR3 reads CASLFRGNNYGYTF. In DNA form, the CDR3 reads TGTGCCAGCTTATTCAGGGGAAATAACTATGGCTACACCTTC.

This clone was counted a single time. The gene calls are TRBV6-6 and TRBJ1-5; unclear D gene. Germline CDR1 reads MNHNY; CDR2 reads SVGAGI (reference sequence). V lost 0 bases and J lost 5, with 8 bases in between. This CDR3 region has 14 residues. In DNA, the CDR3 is TGTGCCAGCAGTTACTCGAAGGGTGATCAGCCCCAGCATTTT. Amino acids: CASSYSKGDQPQHF.

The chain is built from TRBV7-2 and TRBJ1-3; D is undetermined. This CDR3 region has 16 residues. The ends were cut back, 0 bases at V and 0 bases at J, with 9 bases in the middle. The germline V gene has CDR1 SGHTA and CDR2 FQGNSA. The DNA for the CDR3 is TGTGCCAGCAGCTTAGCGAAACCCTCCTCTGGAAACACCATATATTTT. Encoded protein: CASSLAKPSSGNTIYF. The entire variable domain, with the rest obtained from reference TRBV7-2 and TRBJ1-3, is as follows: GAGVSQSPSNKVTEKGKDVELRCDPISGHTALYWYRQSLGQGLEFLIYFQGNSAPDKSGLPSDRFSAERTGGSVSTLTIQRTQQEDSAVYLCASSLAKPSSGNTIYFGEGSWLTVV.

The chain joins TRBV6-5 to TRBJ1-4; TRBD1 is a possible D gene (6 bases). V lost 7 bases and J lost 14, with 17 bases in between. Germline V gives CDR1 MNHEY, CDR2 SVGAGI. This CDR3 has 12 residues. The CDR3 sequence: CASTDRVGGLFF. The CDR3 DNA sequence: TGTGCCAGCACTGACCGGGTAGGGGGTCTGTTTTTT.

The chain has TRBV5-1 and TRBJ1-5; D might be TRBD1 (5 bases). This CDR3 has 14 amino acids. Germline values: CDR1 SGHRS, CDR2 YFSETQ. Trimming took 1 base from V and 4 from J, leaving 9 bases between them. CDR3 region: CASSLLGGNQPQHF. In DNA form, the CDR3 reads TGCGCCAGCAGCTTGTTGGGGGGGAATCAGCCCCAGCATTTT.

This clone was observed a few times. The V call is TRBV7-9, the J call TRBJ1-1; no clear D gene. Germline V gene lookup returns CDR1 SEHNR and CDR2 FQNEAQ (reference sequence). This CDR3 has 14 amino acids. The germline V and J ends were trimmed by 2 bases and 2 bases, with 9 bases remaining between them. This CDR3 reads CASSLSGSNTEAFF. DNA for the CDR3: TGTGCCAGCAGCTTATCGGGGTCTAACACTGAAGCTTTCTTT.

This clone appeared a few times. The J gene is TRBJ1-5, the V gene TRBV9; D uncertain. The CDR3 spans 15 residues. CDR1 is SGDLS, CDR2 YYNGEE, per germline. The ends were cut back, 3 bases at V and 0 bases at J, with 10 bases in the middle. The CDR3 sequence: CASSAVVDSNQPQHF. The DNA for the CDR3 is TGTGCCAGCAGCGCCGTCGTAGATAGCAATCAGCCCCAGCATTTT. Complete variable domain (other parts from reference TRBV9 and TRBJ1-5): DSGVTQTPKHLITATGQRVTLRCSPRSGDLSVYWYQQSLDQGLQFLIQYYNGEERAKGNILERFSAQQFPDLHSELNLSSLELGDSALYFCASSAVVDSNQPQHFGDGTRLSIL.

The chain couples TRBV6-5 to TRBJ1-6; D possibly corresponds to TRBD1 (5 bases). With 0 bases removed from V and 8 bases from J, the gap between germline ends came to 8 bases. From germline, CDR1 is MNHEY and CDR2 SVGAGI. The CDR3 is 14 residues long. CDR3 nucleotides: TGTGCCAGCAGTTACTCGGTAGGGGATTCACCCCTCCACTTT. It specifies CASSYSVGDSPLHF.

Here the CDR3 reads CASSRDRGYEQYF. The CDR3 DNA is TGTGCCAGCAGCCGGGACAGGGGCTACGAGCAGTACTTC. This chain links TRBV7-7 with TRBJ2-7; 10 bases align to TRBD1. Losses at the gene ends were 5 bases for V and 3 bases for J; bases not matched to a gene: 1. Germline CDR1 and CDR2: SSHAT and FNYEAQ (reference sequence). CDR3 length equals 13 residues.

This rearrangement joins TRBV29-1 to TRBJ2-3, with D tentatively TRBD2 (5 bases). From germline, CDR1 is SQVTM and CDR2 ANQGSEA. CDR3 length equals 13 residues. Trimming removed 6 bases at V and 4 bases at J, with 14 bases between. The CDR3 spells CSVLAPGADTQYF. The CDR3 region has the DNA TGCAGCGTCCTTGCCCCCGGGGCAGATACGCAGTATTTT.

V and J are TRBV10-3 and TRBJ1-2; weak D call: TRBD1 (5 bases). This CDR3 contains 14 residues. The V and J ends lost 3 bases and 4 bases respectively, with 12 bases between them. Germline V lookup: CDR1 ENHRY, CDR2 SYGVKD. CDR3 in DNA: TGTGCCATCAGTGAAAAGGGGCTTGGCTATGGCTACACCTTC. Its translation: CAISEKGLGYGYTF.

CDR3 DNA: TGTGCCACCAGCAGAGATACCAGGGGCCCCTACGAGCAGTACTTC. The encoded protein is CATSRDTRGPYEQYF. The chain couples TRBV15 to TRBJ2-7, with D possibly matching TRBD1 (6 bases). Trimming stripped 0 bases from V and 2 bases from J, with 11 bases between. This CDR3 spans 15 amino acids. The germline V gene encodes CDR1 LNHNV and CDR2 YYDKDF (reference sequence).

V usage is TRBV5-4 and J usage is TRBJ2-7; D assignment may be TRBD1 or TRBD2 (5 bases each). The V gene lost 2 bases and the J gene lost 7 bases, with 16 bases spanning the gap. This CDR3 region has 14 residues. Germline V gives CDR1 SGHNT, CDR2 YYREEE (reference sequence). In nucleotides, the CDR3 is TGTGCCAGCAGCTTAAGAGGGGCTGCCCAGGAGCAGTACTTC. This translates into CASSLRGAAQEQYF.

The CDR3 nucleotides read TGTGCCTGGAGGAGGCAGGTTGGGCAAGAGACCCAGTACTTC. It encodes CAWRRQVGQETQYF. J is TRBJ2-5 and V is TRBV30; D gene ambiguous. Germline assignment: CDR1 GTSNPN and CDR2 SVGIG (reference sequence). V was trimmed by 3 bases and J by 2 bases, leaving 13 bases between them. This CDR3 has 14 amino acids.

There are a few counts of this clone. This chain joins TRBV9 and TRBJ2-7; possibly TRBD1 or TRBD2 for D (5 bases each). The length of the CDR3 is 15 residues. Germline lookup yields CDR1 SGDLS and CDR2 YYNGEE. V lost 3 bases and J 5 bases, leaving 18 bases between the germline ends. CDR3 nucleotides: TGTGCCAGCAGCGCCGAAGGGACCACGAACCACGAGCAGTACTTC. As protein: CASSAEGTTNHEQYF.

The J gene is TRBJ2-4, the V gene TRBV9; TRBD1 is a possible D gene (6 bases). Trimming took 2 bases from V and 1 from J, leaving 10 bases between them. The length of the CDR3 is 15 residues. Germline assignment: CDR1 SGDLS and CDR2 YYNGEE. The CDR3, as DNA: TGTGCCAGCAGCGTCGGGCAGGGGGCCAAAAACATTCAGTACTTC. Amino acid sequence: CASSVGQGAKNIQYF. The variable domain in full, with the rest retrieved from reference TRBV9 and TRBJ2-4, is DSGVTQTPKHLITATGQRVTLRCSPRSGDLSVYWYQQSLDQGLQFLIQYYNGEERAKGNILERFSAQQFPDLHSELNLSSLELGDSALYFCASSVGQGAKNIQYFGAGTRLSVL.

The CDR3 nucleotides are TGTGCCAGCAGCCAGCAGCGGGAGGGCCACGAGACCCAGTACTTC. Its translation is CASSQQREGHETQYF. The chain combines TRBV4-2 with TRBJ2-5; TRBD2 agrees at 10 bases. Losses at the gene ends were 3 bases for V and 5 bases for J; bases not matched to a gene: 6. From germline, CDR1 is LGHNA and CDR2 YNFKEQ. The CDR3 runs 15 residues.

The DNA for the CDR3 is TGTGCCAGTATGGATAGGGGAAGGACCGGGGAGCTGTTTTTT. It yields the protein CASMDRGRTGELFF. The V gene is TRBV19, the J gene TRBJ2-2, with D perhaps TRBD1 (5 bases). Germline lookup yields CDR1 LNHDA and CDR2 SQIVND (reference sequence). The V gene lost 7 bases and the J gene lost 5 bases, with 14 bases spanning the gap. The CDR3 has 14 residues.

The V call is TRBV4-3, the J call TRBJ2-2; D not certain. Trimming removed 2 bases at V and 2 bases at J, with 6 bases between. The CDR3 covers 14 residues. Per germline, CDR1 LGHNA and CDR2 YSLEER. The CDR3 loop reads CASSQWENTGELFF. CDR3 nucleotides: TGCGCCAGCAGCCAATGGGAAAACACCGGGGAGCTGTTTTTT.

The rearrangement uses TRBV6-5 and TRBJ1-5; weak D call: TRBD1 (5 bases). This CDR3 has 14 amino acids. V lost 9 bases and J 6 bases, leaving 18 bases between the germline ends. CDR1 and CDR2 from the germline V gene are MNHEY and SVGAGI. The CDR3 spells CASRDRATTQPQHF. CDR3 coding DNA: TGTGCCAGTCGGGACCGGGCGACAACTCAGCCCCAGCATTTT.

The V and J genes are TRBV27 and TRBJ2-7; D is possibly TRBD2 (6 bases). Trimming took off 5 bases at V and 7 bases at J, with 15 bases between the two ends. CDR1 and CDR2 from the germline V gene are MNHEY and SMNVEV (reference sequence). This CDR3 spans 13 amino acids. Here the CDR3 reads CASSPIEGGEQYF. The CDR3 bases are TGTGCCAGCAGTCCAATAGAGGGAGGTGAGCAGTACTTC.